This paragraph reports one T cell receptor beta chain. What it binds is not known. The sample comes from a study of CD8+CD57+ T cells in acquired aplastic anemia. The study, taken as a whole, reports: There were over 25 CD8+ CDR3 sequences that occurred in both patients and controls.

Before being chosen for sequencing, patients had shown CD8+CD57+ cell expansion by flow cytometry. There was no therapy given to any patient before the blood sampling took place. The germline CDR1 and CDR2 sequences are SGHAT and FQDESV (reference sequence). V shed 7 bases, J shed 4 bases, and the junction held 10 bases outside the gene matches. This CDR3 comprises 16 residues. The study profiled TCR beta VDJ and CDR3 using genomic DNA as template. MiXCR was run by TCRdb on the reads, yielding one entry per CDR3 protein. The sample contains about 150,000 distinct CDR3 sequences, roughly half of which appear only once.

The chain uses TRBV11-1 and TRBJ2-7, with 13 bases identical to TRBD2. What was sequenced was sorted CD4+, CD8+, or CD8+CD57+ T cells (not recorded which) from PBMCs. The TCR originated in a human donor with aplastic anemia. CDR3 in amino acids: CASTAPGLAGRYEQYF. The CDR3 DNA follows: TGTGCCAGCACCGCACCGGGACTAGCGGGACGGTACGAGCAGTACTTC.